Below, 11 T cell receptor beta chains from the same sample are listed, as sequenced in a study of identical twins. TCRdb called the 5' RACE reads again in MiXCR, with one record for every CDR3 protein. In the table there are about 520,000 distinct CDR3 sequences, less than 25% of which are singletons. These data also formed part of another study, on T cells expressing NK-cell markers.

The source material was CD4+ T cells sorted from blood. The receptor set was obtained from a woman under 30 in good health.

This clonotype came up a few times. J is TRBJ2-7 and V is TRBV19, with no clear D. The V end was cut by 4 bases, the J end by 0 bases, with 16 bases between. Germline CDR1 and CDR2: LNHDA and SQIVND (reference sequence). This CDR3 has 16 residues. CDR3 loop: CASSTLPGRSSYEQYF. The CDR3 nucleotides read TGTGCCAGTAGTACCCTTCCCGGACGGAGCTCCTACGAGCAGTACTTC.

The CDR3 coding sequence is TGTGCCAGCAGTTCCATGGGGGGAAGGGAGACCCAGTACTTC. It yields the protein CASSSMGGRETQYF. This chain uses TRBV12-3 or TRBV12-4 with TRBJ2-5; TRBD2 might be the D (6 bases). The germline V and J ends were trimmed by 4 bases and 5 bases, with 14 bases remaining between them. The CDR3 is 14 residues long.

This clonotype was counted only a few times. CDR3 sequence reads: CASRRGHSYEQYF. Here the CDR3 DNA reads TGTGCCAGCCGCCGTGGACACTCCTACGAGCAGTACTTC. The chain recombines TRBV3-1 with TRBJ2-7; possible D gene TRBD1, 5 bases. Germline lookup yields CDR1 LGHDT and CDR2 YNNKEL (reference sequence). V was cut by 8 bases and J by 0 bases, with 11 bases left in between. The CDR3 runs 13 residues.

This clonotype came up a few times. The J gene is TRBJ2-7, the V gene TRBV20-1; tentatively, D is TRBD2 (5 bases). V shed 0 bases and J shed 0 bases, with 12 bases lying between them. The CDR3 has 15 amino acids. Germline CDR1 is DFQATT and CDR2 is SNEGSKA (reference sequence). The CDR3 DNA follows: TGCAGTGCTAGAGACCCGGGGAAGGACTCCTACGAGCAGTACTTC. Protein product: CSARDPGKDSYEQYF.

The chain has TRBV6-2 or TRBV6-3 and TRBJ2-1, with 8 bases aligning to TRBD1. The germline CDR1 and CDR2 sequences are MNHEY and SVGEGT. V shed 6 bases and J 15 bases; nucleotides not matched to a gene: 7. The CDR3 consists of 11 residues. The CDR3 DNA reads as TGTGCCAGCAGGGACCGGGACAGGAGGTTCTTC. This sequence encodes CASRDRDRRFF.

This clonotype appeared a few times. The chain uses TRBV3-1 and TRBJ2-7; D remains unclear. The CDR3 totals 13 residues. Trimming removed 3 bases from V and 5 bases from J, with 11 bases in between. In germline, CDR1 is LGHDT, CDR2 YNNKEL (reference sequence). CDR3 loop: CASSQPPRDEQYF. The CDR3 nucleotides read TGTGCCAGCAGCCAGCCTCCAAGAGACGAGCAGTACTTC.

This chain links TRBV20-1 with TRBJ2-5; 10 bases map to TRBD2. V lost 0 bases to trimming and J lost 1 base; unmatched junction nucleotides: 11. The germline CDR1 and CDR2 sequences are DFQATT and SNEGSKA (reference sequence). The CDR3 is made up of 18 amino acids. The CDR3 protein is CSARDLLTTSGPQETQYF. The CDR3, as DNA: TGCAGTGCTAGAGATCTTTTGACGACTAGCGGGCCCCAAGAGACCCAGTACTTC.

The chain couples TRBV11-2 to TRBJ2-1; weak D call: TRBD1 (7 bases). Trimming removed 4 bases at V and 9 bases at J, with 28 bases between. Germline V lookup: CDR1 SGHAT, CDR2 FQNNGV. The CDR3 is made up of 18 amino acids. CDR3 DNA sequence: TGTGCCAGCAGCTCCAGTCAGGGGCAGGGGGGTAGGATTGGTGAGCAGTTCTTC. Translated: CASSSSQGQGGRIGEQFF.

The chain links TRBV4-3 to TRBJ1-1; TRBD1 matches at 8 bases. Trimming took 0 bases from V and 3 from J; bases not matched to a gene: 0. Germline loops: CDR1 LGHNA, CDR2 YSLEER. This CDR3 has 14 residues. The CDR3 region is CASSQEQGDTEAFF. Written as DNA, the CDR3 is TGCGCCAGCAGCCAAGAACAGGGGGACACTGAAGCTTTCTTT.

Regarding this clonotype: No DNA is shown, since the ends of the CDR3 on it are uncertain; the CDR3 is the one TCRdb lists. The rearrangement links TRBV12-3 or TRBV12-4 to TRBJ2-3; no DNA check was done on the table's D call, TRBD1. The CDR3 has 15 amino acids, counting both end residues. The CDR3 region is CASSFGPGSTDTQYF.

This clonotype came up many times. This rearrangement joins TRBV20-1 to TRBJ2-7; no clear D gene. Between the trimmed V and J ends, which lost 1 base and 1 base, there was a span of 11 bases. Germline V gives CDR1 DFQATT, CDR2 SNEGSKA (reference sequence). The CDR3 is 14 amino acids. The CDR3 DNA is TGCAGTGCTAGAGGCCCTGAACGGTCCTACGAGCAGTACTTC. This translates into CSARGPERSYEQYF.